The T cell receptor (beta chain) under discussion was sequenced for a study of vaccination and CD4 T cells after COVID-19. In the study overall: Convalescent cases comprised 10 or so mild and one severe, all SARS-CoV-2 positive by nasal swab PCR. The convalescents comprised six males and four females, two of them Hispanic.

The sample's treatment: approximately nine-day PBMC culture with coronavirus spike peptide pools or control peptides (ViraFEST assay). ViraFEST sequenced TCRs after peptide-pool expansion of antigen-specific T cells. Researchers reported culturing approximately 2 million PBMCs per well with approximately 10 IU/ml IL-2 and 8 to 10 ug/ml peptide pools. An Oncomine TCR Beta short-read assay was used to sequence the DNA from cultured CD4+ T cells. TCRdb analysed the PCR reads with MiXCR anew, one entry per CDR3 protein. The profile shows 15,000 to 25,000 distinct CDR3 sequences, roughly 50% of them singletons. In regard to this clonotype: Its target is unknown.

The CDR3 length is 13 residues. The junction had 7 bases not matched to a gene; V was cut back by 5 bases and J by 7 bases. Germline CDR1 SGHAT, CDR2 FQDESV (reference sequence). The sequencing sample was made of CD4+ T cells from blood, cultured in vitro. The clonotype originates from a human donor who had recovered from COVID-19. The chain links TRBV11-1 to TRBJ1-2; the match to TRBD1 covers 7 bases. CDR3 nucleotides: TGTGCCAGCAGCCTTGGAGGGGGCGCTGGCTACACCTTC. Translating it yields CASSLGGGAGYTF.